A single sample gave rise to the 9 T cell receptor beta chains below, sequenced in a study of human T cells and chemical hapten exposure. TCRdb independently ran MiXCR on the RACE reads; one entry per CDR3 protein. Of roughly 180,000 distinct CDR3 sequences listed, about 14% were seen once; the top ten hold 1.5% to 2%. Documented time point: patch test 1, 2 weeks after DPC sensitization. Treatment in this sample: therapeutic diphenylcyclopropenone sensitization with weekly scalp DPC. The sample consisted of whole blood, taken in connection with sensitization to the hapten diphenylcyclopropenone (DPC). Receptors were obtained from a woman aged 30 to 39 with alopecia areata. Some clones in this sample may be carry-over from other donors' samples.

The sample holds many counts of this clonotype. The genes are TRBV6-1 and TRBJ1-5, with D possibly TRBD1 on 5 matching bases. The CDR3 consists of 14 residues. Trimming pared 4 bases from V and 0 bases from J, leaving 7 bases between. In germline, CDR1 is MNHNS, CDR2 SASEGT. The CDR3 DNA is TGTGCCAGCAGTGGGGGGAATAGCAATCAGCCCCAGCATTTT. This gives the protein CASSGGNSNQPQHF.

This clonotype came up a few times. The chain joins TRBV6-5 to TRBJ1-2, with a weak D call TRBD1 (5 bases). The V and J ends lost 6 bases and 2 bases respectively, with 13 bases between them. The CDR3 contains 14 residues. CDR1 MNHEY and CDR2 SVGAGI come from the germline V gene. The CDR3 DNA reads TGTGCCAGCAGCCCCGGGACGGTAAACTATGGCTACACCTTC. This encodes CASSPGTVNYGYTF.

This rearrangement joins TRBV2 to TRBJ1-1; D is unresolved. This CDR3 contains 11 residues. Germline-derived CDR1 and CDR2 are SNHLY and FYNNEI. The V and J ends lost 5 bases and 10 bases respectively, with 11 bases between them. The CDR3 loop is CASSPKFAAFF. CDR3 bases: TGTGCCAGCAGTCCCAAGTTCGCAGCTTTCTTT.

V gene TRBV28 combines with J gene TRBJ1-3; D perhaps matches TRBD1 (6 bases). The CDR3 is made up of 14 amino acids. Germline V gene sequence: CDR1 MDHEN, CDR2 SYDVKM. With 6 bases removed from V and 1 base from J, the gap between germline ends came to 10 bases. Here the CDR3 DNA reads TGTGCCAGCAGGCAGGGGTTTTCTGGAAACACCATATATTTT. It is translated as CASRQGFSGNTIYF.

This clonotype was recorded a few times. The chain uses TRBV9 and TRBJ1-1; 8 bases agree with TRBD1. V was clipped by 2 bases and J by 5 bases; unmatched bases: 5. The germline V gene has CDR1 SGDLS and CDR2 YYNGEE. The CDR3 loop spans 14 amino acids. The CDR3 here is CASSVGQGPTEAFF. DNA for the CDR3: TGTGCCAGCAGCGTCGGACAGGGACCGACTGAAGCTTTCTTT.

This clonotype showed up many times. The chain couples TRBV7-9 to TRBJ2-1; 10 bases are a match to TRBD1. J gave up 10 bases and V 7 bases, and 10 bases lay outside the gene matches. Germline assignment: CDR1 SEHNR and CDR2 FQNEAQ (reference sequence). The CDR3 contains 14 residues. This chain's CDR3 is CASNSGQGIREQFF. CDR3 coding DNA: TGTGCCAGCAACTCGGGACAGGGGATACGGGAGCAGTTCTTC.

The chain couples TRBV7-2 to TRBJ1-5, with D possibly being TRBD1 (5 bases). The CDR3 has 13 residues. V dropped 1 base and J dropped 7 bases, with 8 bases sitting between them. Germline values: CDR1 SGHTA, CDR2 FQGNSA. In DNA form, the CDR3 reads TGTGCCAGCAGCTTAGGGGGGATCCAGCCCCAGCATTTT. The encoded protein is CASSLGGIQPQHF.

The J gene is TRBJ2-3, the V gene TRBV5-1; 10 bases are a match to TRBD1. CDR1 is SGHRS, CDR2 YFSETQ, per germline. The CDR3 has 16 residues. V dropped 4 bases and J dropped 2; count of bases not matched to a gene: 7. CDR3 bases: TGCGCCAGCAGCCTCCGGACAGGGGGAGTCACAGATACGCAGTATTTT. Translation gives CASSLRTGGVTDTQYF.

This sequence joins TRBV19 and TRBJ2-5, with 7 bases matching TRBD1. CDR3 length: 14 residues. Trimming took 7 bases from V and 7 from J; bases not matched to a gene: 12. The germline V gene encodes CDR1 LNHDA and CDR2 SQIVND (reference sequence). The CDR3 loop reads CASTPGTAKGTQYF. CDR3 nucleotides: TGTGCCAGTACTCCAGGGACAGCGAAGGGGACCCAGTACTTC. Based on the CDR3 plus reference TRBV19 and TRBJ2-5, the full variable domain is DGGITQSPKYLFRKEGQNVTLSCEQNLNHDAMYWYRQDPGQGLRLIYYSQIVNDFQKGDIAEGYSVSREKKESFPLTVTSAQKNPTAFYLCASTPGTAKGTQYFGPGTRLLVL.